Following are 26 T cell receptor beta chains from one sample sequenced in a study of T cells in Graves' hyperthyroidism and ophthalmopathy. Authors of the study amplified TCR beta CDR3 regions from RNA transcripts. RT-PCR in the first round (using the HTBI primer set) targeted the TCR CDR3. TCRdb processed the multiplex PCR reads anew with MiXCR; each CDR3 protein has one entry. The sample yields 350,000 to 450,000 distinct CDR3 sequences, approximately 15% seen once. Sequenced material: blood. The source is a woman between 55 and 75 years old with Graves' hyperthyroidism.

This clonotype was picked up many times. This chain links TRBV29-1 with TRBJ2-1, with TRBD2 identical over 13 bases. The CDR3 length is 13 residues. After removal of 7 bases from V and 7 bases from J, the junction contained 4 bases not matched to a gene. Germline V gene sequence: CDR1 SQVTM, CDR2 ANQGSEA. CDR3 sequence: CSARLAGGNEQFF. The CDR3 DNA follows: TGCAGCGCCCGACTAGCGGGAGGTAATGAGCAGTTCTTC.

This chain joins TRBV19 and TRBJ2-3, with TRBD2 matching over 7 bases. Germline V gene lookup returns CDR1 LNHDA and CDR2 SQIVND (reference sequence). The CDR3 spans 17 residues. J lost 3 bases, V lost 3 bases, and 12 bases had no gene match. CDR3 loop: CASSMWRGGRRTDTQYF. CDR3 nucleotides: TGTGCCAGTAGTATGTGGAGGGGCGGGAGAAGAACAGATACGCAGTATTTT.

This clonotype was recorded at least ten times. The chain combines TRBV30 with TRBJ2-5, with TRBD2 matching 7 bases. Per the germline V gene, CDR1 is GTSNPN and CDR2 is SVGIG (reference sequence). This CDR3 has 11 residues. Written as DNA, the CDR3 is TGTGGGGGGGGACGAGGGGAGACCCAGTACTTC. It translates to CGGGRGETQYF.

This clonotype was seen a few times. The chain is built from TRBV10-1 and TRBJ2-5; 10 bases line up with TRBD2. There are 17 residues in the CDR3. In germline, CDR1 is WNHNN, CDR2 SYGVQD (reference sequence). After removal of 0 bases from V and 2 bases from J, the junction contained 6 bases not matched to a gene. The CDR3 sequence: CASSESPSGSLQETQYF. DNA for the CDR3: TGCGCCAGCAGTGAGTCGCCTAGCGGGAGCTTACAAGAGACCCAGTACTTC.

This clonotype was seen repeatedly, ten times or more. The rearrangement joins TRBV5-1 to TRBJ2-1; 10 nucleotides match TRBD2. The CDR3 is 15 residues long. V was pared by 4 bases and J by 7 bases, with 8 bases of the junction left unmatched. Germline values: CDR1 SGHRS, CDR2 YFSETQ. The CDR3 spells CASSDGLAEINEQFF. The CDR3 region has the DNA TGCGCCAGCAGCGACGGACTAGCGGAGATTAATGAGCAGTTCTTC.

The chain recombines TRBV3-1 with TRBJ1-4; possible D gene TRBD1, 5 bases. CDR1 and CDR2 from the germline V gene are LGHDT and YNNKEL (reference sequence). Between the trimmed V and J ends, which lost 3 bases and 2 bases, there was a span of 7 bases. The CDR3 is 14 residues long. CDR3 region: CASSQRGTNEKLFF. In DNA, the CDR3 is TGTGCCAGCAGCCAGAGGGGTACTAATGAAAAACTGTTTTTT.

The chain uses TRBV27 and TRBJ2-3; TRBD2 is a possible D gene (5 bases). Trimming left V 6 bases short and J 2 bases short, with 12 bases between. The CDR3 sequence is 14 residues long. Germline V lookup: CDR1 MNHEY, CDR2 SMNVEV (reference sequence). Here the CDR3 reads CASRVGAHTDTQYF. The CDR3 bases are TGTGCCAGCAGGGTGGGAGCCCACACAGATACGCAGTATTTT.

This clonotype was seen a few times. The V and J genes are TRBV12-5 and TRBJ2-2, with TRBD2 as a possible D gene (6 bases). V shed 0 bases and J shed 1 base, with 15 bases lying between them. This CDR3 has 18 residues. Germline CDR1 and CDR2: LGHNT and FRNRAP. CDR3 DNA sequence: TGTGCTAGTGGTTTGGTACTTTGGGTGGGAGGGAACACCGGGGAGCTGTTTTTT. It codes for CASGLVLWVGGNTGELFF.

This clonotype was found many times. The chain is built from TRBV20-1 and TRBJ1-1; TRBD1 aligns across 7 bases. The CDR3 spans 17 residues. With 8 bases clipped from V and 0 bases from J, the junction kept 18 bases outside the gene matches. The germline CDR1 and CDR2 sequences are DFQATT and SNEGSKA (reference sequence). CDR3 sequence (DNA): TGCAGTAGTGCGAAGGGGGCAAACTTTGGGATGAACACTGAAGCTTTCTTT. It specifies CSSAKGANFGMNTEAFF.

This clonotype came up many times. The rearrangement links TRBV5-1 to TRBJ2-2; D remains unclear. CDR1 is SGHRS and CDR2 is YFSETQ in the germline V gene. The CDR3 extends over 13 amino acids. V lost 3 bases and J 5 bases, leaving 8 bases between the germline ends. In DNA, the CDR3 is TGCGCCAGCAGCTCCCTGGGAACCGGGGAGCTGTTTTTT. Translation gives CASSSLGTGELFF.

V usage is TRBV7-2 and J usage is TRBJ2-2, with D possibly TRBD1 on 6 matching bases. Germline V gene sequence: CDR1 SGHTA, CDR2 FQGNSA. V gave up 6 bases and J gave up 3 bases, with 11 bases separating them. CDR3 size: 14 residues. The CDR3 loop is CASRGAIHTGELFF. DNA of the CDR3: TGTGCCAGCAGGGGGGCGATACACACCGGGGAGCTGTTTTTT.

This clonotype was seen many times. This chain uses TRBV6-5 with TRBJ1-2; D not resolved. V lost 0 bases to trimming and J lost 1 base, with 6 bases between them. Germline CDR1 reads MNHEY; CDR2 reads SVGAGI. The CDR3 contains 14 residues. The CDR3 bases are TGTGCCAGCAGTTACTCGGCGAGTAACTATGGCTACACCTTC. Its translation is CASSYSASNYGYTF.

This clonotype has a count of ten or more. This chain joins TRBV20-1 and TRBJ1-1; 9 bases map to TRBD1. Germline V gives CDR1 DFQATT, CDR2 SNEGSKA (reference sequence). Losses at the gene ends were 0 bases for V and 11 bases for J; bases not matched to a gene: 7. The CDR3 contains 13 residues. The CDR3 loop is CSARDWTGVLAFF. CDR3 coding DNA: TGCAGTGCTAGAGACTGGACAGGGGTGTTGGCTTTCTTT.

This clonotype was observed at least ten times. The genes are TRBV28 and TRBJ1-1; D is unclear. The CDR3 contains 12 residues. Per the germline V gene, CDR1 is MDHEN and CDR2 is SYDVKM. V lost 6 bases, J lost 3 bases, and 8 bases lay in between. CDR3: CASSLIDTEAFF. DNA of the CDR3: TGTGCCAGCAGCTTGATAGACACTGAAGCTTTCTTT.

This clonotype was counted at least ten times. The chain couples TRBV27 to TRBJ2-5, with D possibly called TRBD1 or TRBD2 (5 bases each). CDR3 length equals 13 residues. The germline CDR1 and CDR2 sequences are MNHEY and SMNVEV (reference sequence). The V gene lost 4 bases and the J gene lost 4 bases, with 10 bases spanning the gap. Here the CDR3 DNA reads TGTGCCAGCAGTTACGGGGCGATAGAGACCCAGTACTTC. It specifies CASSYGAIETQYF.

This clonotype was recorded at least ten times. CDR3 nucleotides: TGTGCCAGCAGACCCGCAGGGGGCGGCTACACCTTC. Translation gives CASRPAGGGYTF. The chain employs TRBV3-1 and TRBJ1-2; 8 nucleotides line up with TRBD1. The CDR3 runs 12 residues. Germline lookup yields CDR1 LGHDT and CDR2 YNNKEL (reference sequence). V was pared by 6 bases and J by 8 bases, with 5 bases of the junction left unmatched.

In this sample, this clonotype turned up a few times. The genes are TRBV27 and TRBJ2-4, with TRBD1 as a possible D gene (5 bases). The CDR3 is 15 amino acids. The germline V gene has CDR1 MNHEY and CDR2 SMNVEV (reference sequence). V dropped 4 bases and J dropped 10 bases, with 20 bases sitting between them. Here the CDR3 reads CASSYSGADQWIQYF. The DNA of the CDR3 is TGTGCCAGCAGTTACTCTGGGGCGGATCAATGGATTCAGTACTTC.

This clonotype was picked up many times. The CDR3: CASGLEISDQRELSYEQYF. CDR3 in DNA: TGTGCTAGTGGTTTGGAGATTTCGGACCAGCGGGAGCTCTCCTACGAGCAGTACTTC. The chain is built from TRBV12-5 and TRBJ2-7, with 8 bases that match TRBD2. J gave up 0 bases and V 1 base, and 14 bases lay outside the gene matches. Germline V gives CDR1 LGHNT, CDR2 FRNRAP. The CDR3 spans 19 residues.

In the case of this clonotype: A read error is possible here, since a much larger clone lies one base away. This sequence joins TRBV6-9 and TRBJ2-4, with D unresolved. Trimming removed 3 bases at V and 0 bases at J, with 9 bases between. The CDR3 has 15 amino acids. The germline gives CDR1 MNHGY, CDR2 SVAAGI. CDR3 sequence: CASSYPPLAKNIQYF. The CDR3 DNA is TGTGCCAGCAGTTACCCGCCCCTAGCCAAAAACATTCAGTACTTC.

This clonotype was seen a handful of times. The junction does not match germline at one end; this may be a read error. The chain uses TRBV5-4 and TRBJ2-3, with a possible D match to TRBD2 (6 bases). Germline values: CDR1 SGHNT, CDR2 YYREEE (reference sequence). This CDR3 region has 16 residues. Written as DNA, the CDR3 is TGTGCCAGCAGTTTTAGGACTATAACCGCTGGAGATCCGCAGTATTTT. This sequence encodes CASSFRTITAGDPQYF.

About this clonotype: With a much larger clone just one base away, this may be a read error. This chain's CDR3 is CASRTGTGAEKLFF. The CDR3 DNA sequence: TGCGCCAGCAGGACCGGGACAGGGGCTGAAAAACTGTTTTTT. V usage is TRBV5-1 and J usage is TRBJ1-4, with 10 bases aligning to TRBD1. The CDR3 has 14 residues. Germline loops: CDR1 SGHRS, CDR2 YFSETQ. J gave up 7 bases and V 5 bases, and 5 bases lay outside the gene matches.

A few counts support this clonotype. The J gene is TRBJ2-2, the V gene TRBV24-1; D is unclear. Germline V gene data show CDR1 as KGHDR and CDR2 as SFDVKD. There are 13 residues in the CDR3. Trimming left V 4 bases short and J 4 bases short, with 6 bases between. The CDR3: CATSDSRTGELFF. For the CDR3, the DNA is TGTGCCACCAGTGACTCACGCACCGGGGAGCTGTTTTTT.

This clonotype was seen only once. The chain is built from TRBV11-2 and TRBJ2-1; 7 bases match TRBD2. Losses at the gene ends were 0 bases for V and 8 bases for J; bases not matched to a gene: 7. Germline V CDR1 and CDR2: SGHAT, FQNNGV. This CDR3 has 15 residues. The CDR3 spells CASSLDAGEVDEQFF. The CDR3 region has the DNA TGTGCCAGCAGCTTAGACGCGGGAGAGGTGGATGAGCAGTTCTTC.

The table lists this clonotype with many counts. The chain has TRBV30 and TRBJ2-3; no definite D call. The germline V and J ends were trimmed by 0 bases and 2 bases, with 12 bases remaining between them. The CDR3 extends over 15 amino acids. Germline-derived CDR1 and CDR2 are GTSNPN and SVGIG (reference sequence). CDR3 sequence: CAWSVGDKNTDTQYF. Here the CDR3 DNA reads TGTGCCTGGAGTGTGGGTGACAAAAACACAGATACGCAGTATTTT.

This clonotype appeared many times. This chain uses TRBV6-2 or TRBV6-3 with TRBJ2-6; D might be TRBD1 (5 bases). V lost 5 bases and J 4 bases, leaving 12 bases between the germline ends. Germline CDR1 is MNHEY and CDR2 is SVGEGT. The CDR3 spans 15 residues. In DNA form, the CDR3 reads TGTGCCAGCAGTGGGTCGCAGGGAGGGGCCAACGTCCTGACTTTC. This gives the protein CASSGSQGGANVLTF.

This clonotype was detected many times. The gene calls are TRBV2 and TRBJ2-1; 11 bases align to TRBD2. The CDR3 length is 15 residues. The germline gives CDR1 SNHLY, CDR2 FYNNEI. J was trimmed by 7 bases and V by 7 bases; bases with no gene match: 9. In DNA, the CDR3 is TGTGCCAGCACCCAACTAGCGGGAGAGTGGAATGAGCAGTTCTTC. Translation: CASTQLAGEWNEQFF.